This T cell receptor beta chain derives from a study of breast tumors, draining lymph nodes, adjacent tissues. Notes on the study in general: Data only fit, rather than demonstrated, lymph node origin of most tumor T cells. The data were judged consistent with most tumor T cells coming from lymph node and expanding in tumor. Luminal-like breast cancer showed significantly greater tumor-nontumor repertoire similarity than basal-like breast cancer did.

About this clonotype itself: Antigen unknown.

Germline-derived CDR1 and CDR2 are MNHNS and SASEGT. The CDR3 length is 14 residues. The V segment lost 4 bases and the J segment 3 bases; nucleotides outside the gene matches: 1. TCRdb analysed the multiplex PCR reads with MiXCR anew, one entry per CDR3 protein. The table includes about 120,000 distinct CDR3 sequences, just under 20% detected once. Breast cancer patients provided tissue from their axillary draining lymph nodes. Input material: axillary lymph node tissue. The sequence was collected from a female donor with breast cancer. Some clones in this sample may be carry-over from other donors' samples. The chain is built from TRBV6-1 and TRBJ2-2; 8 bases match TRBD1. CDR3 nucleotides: TGTGCCAGCAGTGCACAGGGGGACACCGGGGAGCTGTTTTTT. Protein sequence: CASSAQGDTGELFF.